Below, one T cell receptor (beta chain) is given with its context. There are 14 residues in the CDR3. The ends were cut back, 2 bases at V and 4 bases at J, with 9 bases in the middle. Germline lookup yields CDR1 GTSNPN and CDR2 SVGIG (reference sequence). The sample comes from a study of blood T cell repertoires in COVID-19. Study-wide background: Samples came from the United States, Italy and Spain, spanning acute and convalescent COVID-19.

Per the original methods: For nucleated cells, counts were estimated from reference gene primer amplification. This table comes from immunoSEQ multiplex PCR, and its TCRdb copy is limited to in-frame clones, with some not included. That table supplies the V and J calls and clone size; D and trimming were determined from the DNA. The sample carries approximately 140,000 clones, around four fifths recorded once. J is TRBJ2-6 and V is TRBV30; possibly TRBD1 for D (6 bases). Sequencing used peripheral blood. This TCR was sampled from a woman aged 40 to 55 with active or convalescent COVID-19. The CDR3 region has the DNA TGTGCCTGGAGTTCGGGGACAGGGGCCAACGTCCTGACTTTC. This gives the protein CAWSSGTGANVLTF. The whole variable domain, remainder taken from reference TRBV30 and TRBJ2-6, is SQTIHQWPATLVQPVGSPLSLECTVEGTSNPNLYWYRQAAGRGLQLLFYSVGIGQISSEVPQNLSASRPQDRQFILSSKKLLLSDSGFYLCAWSSGTGANVLTFGAGSRLTVL.